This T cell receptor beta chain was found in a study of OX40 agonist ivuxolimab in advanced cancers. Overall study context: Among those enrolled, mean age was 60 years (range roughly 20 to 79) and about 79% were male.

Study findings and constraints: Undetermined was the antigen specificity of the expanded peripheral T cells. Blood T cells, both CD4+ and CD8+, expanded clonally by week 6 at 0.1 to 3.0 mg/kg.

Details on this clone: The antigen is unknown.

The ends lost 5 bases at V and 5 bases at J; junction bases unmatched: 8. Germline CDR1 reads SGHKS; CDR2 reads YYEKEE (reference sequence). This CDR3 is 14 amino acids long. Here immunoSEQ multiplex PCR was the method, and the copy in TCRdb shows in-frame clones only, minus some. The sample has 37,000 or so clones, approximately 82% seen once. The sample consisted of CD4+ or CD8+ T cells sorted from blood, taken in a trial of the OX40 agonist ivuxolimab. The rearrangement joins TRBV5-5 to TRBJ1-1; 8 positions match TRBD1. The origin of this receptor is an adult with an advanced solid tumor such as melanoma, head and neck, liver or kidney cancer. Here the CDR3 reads CASRDGQGSTEAFF. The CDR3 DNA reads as TGTGCCAGCAGGGACGGACAGGGATCAACTGAAGCTTTCTTT.